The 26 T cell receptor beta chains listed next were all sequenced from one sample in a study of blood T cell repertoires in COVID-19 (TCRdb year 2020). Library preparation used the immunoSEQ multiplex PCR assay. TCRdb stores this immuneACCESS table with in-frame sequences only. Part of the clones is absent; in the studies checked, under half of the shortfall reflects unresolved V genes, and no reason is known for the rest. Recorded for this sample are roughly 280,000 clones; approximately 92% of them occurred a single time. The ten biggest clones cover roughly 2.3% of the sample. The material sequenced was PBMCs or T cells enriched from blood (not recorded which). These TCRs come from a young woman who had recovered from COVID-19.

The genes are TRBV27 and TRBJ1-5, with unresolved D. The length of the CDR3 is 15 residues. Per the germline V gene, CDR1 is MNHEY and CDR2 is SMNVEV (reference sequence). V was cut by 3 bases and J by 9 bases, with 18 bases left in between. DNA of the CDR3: TGTGCCAGCAGTTTCAGGCCAGGCCAATATGGGCCCCAGCATTTT. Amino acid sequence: CASSFRPGQYGPQHF.

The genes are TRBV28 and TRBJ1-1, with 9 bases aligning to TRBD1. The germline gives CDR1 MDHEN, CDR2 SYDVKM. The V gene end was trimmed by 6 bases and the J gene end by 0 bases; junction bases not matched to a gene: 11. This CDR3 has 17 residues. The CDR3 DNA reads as TGTGCCAGCAGCTTGACAGGGGGTTTTTCCATGAACACTGAAGCTTTCTTT. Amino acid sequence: CASSLTGGFSMNTEAFF.

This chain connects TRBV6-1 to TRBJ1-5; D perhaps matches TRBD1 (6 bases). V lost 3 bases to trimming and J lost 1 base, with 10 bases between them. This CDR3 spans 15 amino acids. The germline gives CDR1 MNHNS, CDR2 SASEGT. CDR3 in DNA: TGTGCCAGCAGTGAGAGGGGGAGAAGCAATCAGCCCCAGCATTTT. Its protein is CASSERGRSNQPQHF.

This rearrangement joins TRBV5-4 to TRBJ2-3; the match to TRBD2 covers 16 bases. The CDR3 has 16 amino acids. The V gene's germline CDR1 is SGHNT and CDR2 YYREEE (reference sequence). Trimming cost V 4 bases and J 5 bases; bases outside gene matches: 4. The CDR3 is CASSPGLAGGRDTQYF. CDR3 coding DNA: TGTGCCAGCAGCCCGGGACTAGCGGGGGGGCGAGATACGCAGTATTTT.

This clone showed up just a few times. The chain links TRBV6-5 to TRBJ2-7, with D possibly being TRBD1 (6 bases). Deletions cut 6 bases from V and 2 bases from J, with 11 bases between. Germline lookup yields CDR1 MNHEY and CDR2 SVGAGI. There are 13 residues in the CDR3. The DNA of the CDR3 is TGTGCCAGCAGGATGGACAGCCCCTACGAGCAGTACTTC. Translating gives CASRMDSPYEQYF.

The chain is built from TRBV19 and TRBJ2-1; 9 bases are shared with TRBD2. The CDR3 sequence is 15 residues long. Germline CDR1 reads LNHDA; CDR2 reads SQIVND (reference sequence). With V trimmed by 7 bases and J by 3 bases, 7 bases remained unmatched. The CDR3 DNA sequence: TGTGCCAGTACCAGTGTAGCGGGGGACTACAATGAGCAGTTCTTC. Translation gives CASTSVAGDYNEQFF.

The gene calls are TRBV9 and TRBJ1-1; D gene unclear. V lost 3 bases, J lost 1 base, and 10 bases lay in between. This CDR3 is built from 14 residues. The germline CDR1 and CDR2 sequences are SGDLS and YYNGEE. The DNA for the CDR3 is TGTGCCAGCAGCGCCCACGCAGGGAACACTGAAGCTTTCTTT. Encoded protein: CASSAHAGNTEAFF.

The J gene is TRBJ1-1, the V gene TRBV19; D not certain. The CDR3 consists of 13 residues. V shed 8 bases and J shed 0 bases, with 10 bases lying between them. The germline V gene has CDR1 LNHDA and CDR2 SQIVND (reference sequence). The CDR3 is CASGYSLNTEAFF. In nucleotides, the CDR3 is TGTGCCAGTGGGTACAGCCTGAACACTGAAGCTTTCTTT.

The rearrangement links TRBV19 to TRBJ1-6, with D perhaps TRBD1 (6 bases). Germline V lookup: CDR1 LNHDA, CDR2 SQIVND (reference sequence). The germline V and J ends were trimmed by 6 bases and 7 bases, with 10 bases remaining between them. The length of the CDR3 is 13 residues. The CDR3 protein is CASRTTGNSPLHF. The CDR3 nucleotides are TGTGCCAGTAGGACTACAGGGAATTCACCCCTCCACTTT.

The CDR3 here is CASRSGTHNTDEQFF. In nucleotides, the CDR3 is TGTGCCAGCAGGTCCGGGACTCACAATACCGATGAGCAGTTCTTC. The chain uses TRBV5-4 and TRBJ2-1; TRBD2 is a possible D gene (6 bases). The CDR3 totals 15 residues. Trimming took 5 bases from V and 8 from J, leaving 20 bases between them. Germline CDR1 reads SGHNT; CDR2 reads YYREEE (reference sequence).

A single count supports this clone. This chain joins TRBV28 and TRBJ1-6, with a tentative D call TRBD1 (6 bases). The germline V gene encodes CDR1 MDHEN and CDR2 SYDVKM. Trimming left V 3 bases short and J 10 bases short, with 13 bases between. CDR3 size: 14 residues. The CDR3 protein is CASSFPQGTSPLHF. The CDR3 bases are TGTGCCAGCAGTTTTCCACAGGGTACCTCACCCCTCCACTTT. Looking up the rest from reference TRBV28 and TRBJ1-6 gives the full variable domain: DVKVTQSSRYLVKRTGEKVFLECVQDMDHENMFWYRQDPGLGLRLIYFSYDVKMKEKGDIPEGYSVSREKKERFSLILESASTNQTSMYLCASSFPQGTSPLHFGNGTRLTVT.

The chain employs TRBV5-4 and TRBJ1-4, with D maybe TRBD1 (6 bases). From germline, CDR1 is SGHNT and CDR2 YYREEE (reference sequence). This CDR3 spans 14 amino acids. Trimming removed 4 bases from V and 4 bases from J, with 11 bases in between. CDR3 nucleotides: TGTGCCAGCAGCGCACAGGGCCTTAATGAAAAACTGTTTTTT. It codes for CASSAQGLNEKLFF.

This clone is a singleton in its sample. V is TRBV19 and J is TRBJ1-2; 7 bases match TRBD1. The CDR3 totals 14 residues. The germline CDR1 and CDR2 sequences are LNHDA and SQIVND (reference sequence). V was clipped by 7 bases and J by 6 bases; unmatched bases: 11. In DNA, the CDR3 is TGTGCCAGTACGATGGGGGGACAGTTGAATGGCTACACCTTC. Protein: CASTMGGQLNGYTF.

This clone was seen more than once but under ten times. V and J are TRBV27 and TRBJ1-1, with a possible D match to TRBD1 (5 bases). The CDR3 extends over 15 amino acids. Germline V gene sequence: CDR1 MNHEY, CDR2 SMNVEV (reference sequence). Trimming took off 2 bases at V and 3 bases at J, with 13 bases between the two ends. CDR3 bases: TGTGCCAGCAGTTTAGGGCCGGGGGATTACACTGAAGCTTTCTTT. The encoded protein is CASSLGPGDYTEAFF.

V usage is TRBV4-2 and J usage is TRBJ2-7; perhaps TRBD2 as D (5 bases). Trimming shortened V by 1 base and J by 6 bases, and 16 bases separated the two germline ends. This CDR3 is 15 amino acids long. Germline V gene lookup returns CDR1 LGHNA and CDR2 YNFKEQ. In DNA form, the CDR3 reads TGTGCCAGCAGCCAAGTTGGAGGCCCGGGGAGCGAGCAGTACTTC. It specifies CASSQVGGPGSEQYF.

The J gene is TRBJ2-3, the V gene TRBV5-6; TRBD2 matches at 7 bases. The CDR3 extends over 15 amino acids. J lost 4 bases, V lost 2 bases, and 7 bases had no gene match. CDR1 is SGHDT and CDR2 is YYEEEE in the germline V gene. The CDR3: CASSFGAGIADTQYF. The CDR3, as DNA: TGTGCCAGCAGCTTTGGAGCGGGGATAGCAGATACGCAGTATTTT.

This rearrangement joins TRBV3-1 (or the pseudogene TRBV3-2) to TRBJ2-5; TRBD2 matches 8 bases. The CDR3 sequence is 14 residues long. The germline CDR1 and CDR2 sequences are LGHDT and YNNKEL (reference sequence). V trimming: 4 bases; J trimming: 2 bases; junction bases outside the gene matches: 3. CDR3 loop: CASSLGLGQETQYF. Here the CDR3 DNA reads TGTGCCAGCAGCCTGGGACTAGGACAAGAGACCCAGTACTTC.

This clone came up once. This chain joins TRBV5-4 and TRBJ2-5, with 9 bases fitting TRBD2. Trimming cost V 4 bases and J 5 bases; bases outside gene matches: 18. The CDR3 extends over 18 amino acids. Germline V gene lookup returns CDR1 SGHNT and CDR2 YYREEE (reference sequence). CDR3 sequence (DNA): TGTGCCAGCAGCCCGTCCCTGGGCGGTAGCGGGGGCCGGGAGACCCAGTACTTC. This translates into CASSPSLGGSGGRETQYF.

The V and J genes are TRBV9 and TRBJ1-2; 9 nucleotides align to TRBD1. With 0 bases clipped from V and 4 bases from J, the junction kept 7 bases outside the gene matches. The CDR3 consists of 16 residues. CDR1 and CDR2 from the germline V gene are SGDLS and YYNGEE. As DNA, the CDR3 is TGTGCCAGCAGCGTAGAGGGGGGACAGGGCGGCTATGGCTACACCTTC. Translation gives CASSVEGGQGGYGYTF.

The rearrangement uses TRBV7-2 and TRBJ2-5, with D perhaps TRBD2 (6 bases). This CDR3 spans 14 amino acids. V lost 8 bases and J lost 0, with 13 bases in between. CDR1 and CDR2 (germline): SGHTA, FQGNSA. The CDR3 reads CASGPGAYQETQYF. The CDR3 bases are TGTGCCAGCGGGCCGGGAGCCTACCAAGAGACCCAGTACTTC.

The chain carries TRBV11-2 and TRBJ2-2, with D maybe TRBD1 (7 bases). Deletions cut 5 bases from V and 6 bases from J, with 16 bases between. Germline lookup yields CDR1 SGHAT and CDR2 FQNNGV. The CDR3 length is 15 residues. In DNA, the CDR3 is TGTGCCAGCAGCCAAGGAGGGGGCGCGGCCGGGGAGCTGTTTTTT. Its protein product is CASSQGGGAAGELFF.

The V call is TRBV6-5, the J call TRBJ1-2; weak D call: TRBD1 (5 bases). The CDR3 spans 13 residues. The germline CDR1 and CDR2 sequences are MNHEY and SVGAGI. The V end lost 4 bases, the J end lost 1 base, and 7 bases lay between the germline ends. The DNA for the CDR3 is TGTGCCAGCAGTTCGACAGTTAACTATGGCTACACCTTC. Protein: CASSSTVNYGYTF.

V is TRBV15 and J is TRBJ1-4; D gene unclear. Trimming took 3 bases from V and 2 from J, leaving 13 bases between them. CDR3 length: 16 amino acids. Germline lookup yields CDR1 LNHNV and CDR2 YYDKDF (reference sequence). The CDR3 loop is CATSSAAVVTNEKLFF. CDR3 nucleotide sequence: TGTGCCACCAGCAGCGCCGCGGTGGTGACTAATGAAAAACTGTTTTTT.

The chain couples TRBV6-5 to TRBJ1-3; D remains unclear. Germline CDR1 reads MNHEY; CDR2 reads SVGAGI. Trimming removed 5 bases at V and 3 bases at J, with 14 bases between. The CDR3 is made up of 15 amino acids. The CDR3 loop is CASSRHTDHGNTIYF. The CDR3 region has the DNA TGTGCCAGCAGTCGACATACAGACCATGGAAACACCATATATTTT.

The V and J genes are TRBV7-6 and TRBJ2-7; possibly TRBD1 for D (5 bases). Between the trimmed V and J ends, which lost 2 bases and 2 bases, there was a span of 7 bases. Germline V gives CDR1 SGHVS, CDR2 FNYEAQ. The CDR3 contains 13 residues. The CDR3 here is CASSLKTAYEQYF. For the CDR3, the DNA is TGTGCCAGCAGCTTAAAGACAGCCTACGAGCAGTACTTC.

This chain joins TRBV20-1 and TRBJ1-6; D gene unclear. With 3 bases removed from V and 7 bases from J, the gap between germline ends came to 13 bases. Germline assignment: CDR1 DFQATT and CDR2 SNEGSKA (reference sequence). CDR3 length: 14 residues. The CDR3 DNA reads TGCAGTGCTAGTAACGGGTATAGGAATTCACCCCTCCACTTT. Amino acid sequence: CSASNGYRNSPLHF.